This TCR beta chain was observed in a study of CD8+CD57+ T cells in acquired aplastic anemia. Overall study context: Sorted CD4+ and CD8+ cells yielded DNA averaging about 2.9 ug.

V was clipped by 1 base and J by 7 bases, with 13 bases between them. The CDR3 has 15 residues. Germline CDR1 SEHNR, CDR2 FQNEAQ (reference sequence). Investigators profiled TCR beta VDJ and CDR3 from genomic DNA template. TCRdb fed the reads into MiXCR, producing one record per CDR3 protein. The sample consists of about 110,000 distinct CDR3 sequences, 51% of them appearing once. The sequenced sample was sorted CD4+, CD8+, or CD8+CD57+ T cells (not recorded which) from PBMCs. This chain links TRBV7-9 with TRBJ1-4; the D is unclear. This sequence originates from a human donor in good health, serving as a control. Here the CDR3 DNA reads TGTGCCAGCAGCTTAGATATCGGGTTCGCTGAAAAACTGTTTTTT. This sequence encodes CASSLDIGFAEKLFF.